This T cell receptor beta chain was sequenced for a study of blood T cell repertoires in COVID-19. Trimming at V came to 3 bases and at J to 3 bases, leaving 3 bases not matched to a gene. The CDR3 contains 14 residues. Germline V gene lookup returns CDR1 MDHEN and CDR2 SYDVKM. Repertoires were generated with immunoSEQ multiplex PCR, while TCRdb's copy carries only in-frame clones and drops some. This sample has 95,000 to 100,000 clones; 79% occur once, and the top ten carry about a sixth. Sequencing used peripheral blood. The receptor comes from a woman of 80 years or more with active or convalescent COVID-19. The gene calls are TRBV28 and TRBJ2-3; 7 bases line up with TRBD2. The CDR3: CASSFGGRTDTQYF. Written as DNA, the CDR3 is TGTGCCAGCAGTTTTGGCGGGAGAACAGATACGCAGTATTTT.